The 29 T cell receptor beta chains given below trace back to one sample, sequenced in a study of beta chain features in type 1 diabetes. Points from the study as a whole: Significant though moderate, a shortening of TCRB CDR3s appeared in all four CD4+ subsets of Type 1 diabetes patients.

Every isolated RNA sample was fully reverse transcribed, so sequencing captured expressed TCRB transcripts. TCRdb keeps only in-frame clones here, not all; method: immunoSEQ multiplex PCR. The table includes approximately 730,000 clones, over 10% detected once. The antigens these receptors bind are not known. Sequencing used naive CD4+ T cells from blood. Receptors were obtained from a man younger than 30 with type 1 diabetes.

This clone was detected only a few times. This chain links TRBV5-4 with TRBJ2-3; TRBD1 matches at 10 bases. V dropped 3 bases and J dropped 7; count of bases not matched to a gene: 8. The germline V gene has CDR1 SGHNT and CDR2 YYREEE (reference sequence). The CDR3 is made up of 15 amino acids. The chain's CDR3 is CASSSRDRGINTQYF. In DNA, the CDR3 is TGTGCCAGCAGCTCCCGGGACAGGGGAATTAATACGCAGTATTTT.

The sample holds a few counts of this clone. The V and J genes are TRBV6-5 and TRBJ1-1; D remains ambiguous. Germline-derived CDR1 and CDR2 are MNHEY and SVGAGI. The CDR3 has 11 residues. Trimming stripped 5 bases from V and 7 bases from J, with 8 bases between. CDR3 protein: CASSQSGEAFF. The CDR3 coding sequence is TGTGCCAGCAGTCAGAGTGGTGAAGCTTTCTTT.

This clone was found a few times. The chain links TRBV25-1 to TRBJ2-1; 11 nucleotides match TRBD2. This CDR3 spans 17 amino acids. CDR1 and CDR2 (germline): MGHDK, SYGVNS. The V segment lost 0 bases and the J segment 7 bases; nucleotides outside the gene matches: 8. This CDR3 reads CASSEYELAGALNEQFF. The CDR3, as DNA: TGTGCCAGCAGTGAATATGAACTAGCGGGGGCCCTGAATGAGCAGTTCTTC.

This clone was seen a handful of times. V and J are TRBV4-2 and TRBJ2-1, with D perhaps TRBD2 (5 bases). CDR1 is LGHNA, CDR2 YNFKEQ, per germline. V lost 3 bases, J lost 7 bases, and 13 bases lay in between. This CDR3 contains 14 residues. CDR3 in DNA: TGTGCCAGCAGCCATCCGGGATTGTCGAATGAGCAGTTCTTC. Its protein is CASSHPGLSNEQFF.

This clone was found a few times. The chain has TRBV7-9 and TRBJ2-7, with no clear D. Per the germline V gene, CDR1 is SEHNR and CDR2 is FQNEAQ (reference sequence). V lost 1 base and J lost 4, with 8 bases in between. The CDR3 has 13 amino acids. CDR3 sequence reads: CASSLDTVYEQYF. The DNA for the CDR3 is TGTGCCAGCAGCTTAGACACAGTATACGAGCAGTACTTC.

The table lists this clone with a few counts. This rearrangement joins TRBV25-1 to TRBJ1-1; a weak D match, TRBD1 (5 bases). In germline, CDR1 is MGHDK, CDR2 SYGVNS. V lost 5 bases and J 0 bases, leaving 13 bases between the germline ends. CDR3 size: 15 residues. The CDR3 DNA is TGTGCCAGCAGTCCAAGGGGTACGGTGAACACTGAAGCTTTCTTT. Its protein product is CASSPRGTVNTEAFF.

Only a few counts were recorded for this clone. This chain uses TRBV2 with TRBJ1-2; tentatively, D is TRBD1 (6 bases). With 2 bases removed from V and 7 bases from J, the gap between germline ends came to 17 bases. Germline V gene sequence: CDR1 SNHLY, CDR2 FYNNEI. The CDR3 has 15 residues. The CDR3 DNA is TGTGCCAGCAGTGAATTTGATTACAGGGACGGTGGCTACACCTTC. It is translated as CASSEFDYRDGGYTF.

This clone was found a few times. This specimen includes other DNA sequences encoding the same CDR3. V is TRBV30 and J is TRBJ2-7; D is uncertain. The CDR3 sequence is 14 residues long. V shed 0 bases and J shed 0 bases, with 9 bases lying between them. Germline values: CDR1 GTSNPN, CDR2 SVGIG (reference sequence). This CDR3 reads CAWSVGGSSYEQYF. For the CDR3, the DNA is TGTGCCTGGAGTGTAGGCGGTTCCTCCTACGAGCAGTACTTC.

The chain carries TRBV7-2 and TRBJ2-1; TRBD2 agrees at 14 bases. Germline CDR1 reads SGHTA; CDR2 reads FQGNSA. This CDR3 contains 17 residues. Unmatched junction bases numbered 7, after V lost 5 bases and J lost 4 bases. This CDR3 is CASSISGTSGGYNEQFF. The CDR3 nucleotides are TGTGCCAGCAGCATTAGCGGGACTAGCGGGGGATACAATGAGCAGTTCTTC.

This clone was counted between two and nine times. CDR3 nucleotide sequence: TGTGCCAGTAGTATAGATCGCCCAGGCGGGGAGCCCCACTTT. Amino acids: CASSIDRPGGEPHF. The chain uses TRBV19 and TRBJ1-6; no firm D call. Per the germline V gene, CDR1 is LNHDA and CDR2 is SQIVND (reference sequence). The CDR3 consists of 14 residues. The ends were cut back, 0 bases at V and 18 bases at J, with 18 bases in the middle.

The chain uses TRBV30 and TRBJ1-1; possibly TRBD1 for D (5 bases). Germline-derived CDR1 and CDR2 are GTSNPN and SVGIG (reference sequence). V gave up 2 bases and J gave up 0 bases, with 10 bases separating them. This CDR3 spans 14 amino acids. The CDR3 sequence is CAWSWGTMNTEAFF. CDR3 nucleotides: TGTGCCTGGAGTTGGGGCACAATGAACACTGAAGCTTTCTTT.

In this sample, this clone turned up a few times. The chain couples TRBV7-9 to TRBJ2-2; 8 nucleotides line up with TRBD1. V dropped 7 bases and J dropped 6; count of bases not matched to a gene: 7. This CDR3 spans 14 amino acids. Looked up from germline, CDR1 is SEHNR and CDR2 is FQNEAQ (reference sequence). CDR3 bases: TGTGCCAGCAACCTAGCAGGGGGCCCCGGGGAGCTGTTTTTT. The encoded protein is CASNLAGGPGELFF.

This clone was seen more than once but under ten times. The CDR3 DNA sequence: TGCAGCTTTACACAGGGTCCTAGCAATCAGCCCCAGCATTTT. Translation: CSFTQGPSNQPQHF. This rearrangement joins TRBV29-1 to TRBJ1-5; D may be TRBD1 (6 bases). This CDR3 contains 14 residues. Trimming left V 8 bases short and J 0 bases short, with 14 bases between. Germline V gene lookup returns CDR1 SQVTM and CDR2 ANQGSEA.

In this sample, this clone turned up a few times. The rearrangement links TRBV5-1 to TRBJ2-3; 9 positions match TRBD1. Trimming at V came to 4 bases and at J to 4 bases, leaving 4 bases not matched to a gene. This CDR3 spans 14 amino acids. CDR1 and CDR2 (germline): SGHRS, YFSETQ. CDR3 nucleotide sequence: TGCGCCAGCAGCCGGGACAGGGCCGCAGATACGCAGTATTTT. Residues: CASSRDRAADTQYF.

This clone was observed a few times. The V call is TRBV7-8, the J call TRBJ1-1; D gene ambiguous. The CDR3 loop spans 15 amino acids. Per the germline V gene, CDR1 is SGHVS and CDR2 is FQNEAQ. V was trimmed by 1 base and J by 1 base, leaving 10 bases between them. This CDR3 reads CASSLDGFKNTEAFF. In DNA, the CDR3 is TGTGCCAGCAGCTTAGATGGGTTTAAGAACACTGAAGCTTTCTTT.

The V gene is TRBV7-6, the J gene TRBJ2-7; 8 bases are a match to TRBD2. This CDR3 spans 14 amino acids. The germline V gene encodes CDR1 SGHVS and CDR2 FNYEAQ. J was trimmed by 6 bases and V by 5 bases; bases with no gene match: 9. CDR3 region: CASSPGLAVGEQYF. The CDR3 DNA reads TGTGCCAGCAGCCCAGGACTAGCAGTCGGCGAGCAGTACTTC. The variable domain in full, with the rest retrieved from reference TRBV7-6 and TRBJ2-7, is GAGVSQSPRYKVTKRGQDVALRCDPISGHVSLYWYRQALGQGPEFLTYFNYEAQQDKSGLPNDRFSAERPEGSISTLTIQRTEQRDSAMYRCASSPGLAVGEQYFGPGTRLTVT.

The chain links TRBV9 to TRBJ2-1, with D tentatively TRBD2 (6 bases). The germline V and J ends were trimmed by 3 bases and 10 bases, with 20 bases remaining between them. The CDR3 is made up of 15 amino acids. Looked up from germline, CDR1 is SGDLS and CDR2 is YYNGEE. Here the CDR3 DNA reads TGTGCCAGCAGCGCACTACCGGACTACCCCCCCGAGCAGTTCTTC. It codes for CASSALPDYPPEQFF.

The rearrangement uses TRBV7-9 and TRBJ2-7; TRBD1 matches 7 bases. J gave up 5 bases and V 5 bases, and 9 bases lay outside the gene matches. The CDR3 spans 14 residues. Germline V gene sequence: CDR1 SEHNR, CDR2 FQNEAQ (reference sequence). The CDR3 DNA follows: TGTGCCAGCAGCCCAGACAGGGTCATGGACGAGCAGTACTTC. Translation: CASSPDRVMDEQYF.

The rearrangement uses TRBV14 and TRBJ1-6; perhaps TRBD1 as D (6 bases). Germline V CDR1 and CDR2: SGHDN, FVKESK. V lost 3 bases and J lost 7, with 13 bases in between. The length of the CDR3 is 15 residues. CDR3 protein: CASSQTGGRNSPLHF. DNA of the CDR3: TGTGCCAGCAGCCAGACTGGGGGGCGGAATTCACCCCTCCACTTT.

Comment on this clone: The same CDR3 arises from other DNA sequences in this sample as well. This CDR3 is CASSLSPEAFF. CDR3 coding DNA: TGTGCCAGCAGCTTATCCCCTGAAGCTTTCTTT. The chain couples TRBV7-9 to TRBJ1-1, with D uncertain. CDR1 and CDR2 from the germline V gene are SEHNR and FQNEAQ (reference sequence). Trimming shortened V by 2 bases and J by 6 bases, and 4 bases separated the two germline ends. The CDR3 totals 11 residues.

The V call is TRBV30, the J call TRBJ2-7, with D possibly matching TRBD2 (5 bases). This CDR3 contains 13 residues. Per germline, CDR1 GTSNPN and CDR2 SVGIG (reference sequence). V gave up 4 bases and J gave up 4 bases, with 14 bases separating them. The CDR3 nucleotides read TGTGCCTGGACCCTCCGTCCGGGATACGAGCAGTACTTC. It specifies CAWTLRPGYEQYF.

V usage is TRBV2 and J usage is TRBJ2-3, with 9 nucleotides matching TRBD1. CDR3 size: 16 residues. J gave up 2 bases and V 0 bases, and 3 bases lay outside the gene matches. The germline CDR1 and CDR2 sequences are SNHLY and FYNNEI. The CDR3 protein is CASSEAGTGNTDTQYF. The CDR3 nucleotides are TGTGCCAGCAGTGAAGCCGGGACAGGGAACACAGATACGCAGTATTTT.

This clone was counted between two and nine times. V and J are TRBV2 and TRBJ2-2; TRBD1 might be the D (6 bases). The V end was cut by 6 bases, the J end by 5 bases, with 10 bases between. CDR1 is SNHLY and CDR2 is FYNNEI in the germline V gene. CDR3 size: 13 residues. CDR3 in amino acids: CASRGAPTGELFF. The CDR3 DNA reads TGTGCCAGCAGGGGGGCGCCTACCGGGGAGCTGTTTTTT.

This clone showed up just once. The CDR3 nucleotides read TGTGCCAGCTCACCATTCGGCACAGGGCGCGATTCACCCCTCCACTTT. It is translated as CASSPFGTGRDSPLHF. This chain joins TRBV18 and TRBJ1-6, with D maybe TRBD1 (6 bases). This CDR3 has 16 amino acids. CDR1 and CDR2 from the germline V gene are KGHSH and LQKENI. The V and J ends lost 2 bases and 8 bases respectively, with 16 bases between them.

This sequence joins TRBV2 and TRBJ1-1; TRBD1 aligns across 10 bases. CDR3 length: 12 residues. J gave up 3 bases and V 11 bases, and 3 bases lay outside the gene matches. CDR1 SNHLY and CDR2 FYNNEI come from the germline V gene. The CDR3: CAGQGVDTEAFF. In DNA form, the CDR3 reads TGTGCCGGACAGGGGGTAGACACTGAAGCTTTCTTT.

The CDR3 spells CASSRQGPGNTIYF. For the CDR3, the DNA is TGTGCCAGTAGTAGACAGGGGCCTGGAAACACCATATATTTT. V gene TRBV19 combines with J gene TRBJ1-3; 8 bases map to TRBD1. The germline V gene encodes CDR1 LNHDA and CDR2 SQIVND (reference sequence). The CDR3 is made up of 14 amino acids. Losses at the gene ends were 4 bases for V and 2 bases for J; bases not matched to a gene: 1.

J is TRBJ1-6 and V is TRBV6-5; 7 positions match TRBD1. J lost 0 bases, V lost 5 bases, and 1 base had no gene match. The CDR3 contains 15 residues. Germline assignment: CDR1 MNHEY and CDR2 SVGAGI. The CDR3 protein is CASSPGGSYNSPLHF. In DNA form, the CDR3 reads TGTGCCAGCAGTCCAGGGGGCTCCTATAATTCACCCCTCCACTTT.

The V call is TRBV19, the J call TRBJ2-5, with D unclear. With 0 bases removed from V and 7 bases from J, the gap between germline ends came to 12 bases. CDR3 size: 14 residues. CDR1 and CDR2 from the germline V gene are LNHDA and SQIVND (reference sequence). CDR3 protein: CASSIEGGAVTQYF. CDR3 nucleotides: TGTGCCAGTAGTATAGAGGGCGGCGCGGTGACCCAGTACTTC. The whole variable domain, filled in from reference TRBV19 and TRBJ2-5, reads DGGITQSPKYLFRKEGQNVTLSCEQNLNHDAMYWYRQDPGQGLRLIYYSQIVNDFQKGDIAEGYSVSREKKESFPLTVTSAQKNPTAFYLCASSIEGGAVTQYFGPGTRLLVL.

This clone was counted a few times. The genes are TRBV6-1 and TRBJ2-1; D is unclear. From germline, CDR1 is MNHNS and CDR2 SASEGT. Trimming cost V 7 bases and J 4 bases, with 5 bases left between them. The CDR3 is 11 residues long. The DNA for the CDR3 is TGTGCCAGCACCGGATACAATGAGCAGTTCTTC. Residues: CASTGYNEQFF.